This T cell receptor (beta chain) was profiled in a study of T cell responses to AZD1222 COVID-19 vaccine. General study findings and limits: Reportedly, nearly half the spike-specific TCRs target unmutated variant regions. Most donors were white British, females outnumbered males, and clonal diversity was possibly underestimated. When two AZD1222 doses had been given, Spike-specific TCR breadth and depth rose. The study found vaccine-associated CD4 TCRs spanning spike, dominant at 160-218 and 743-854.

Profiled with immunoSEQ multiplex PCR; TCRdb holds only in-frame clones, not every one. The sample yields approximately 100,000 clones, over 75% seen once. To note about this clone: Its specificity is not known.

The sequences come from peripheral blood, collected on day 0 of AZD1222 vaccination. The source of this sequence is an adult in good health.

CDR3 in amino acids: CASSRTGGAYGYTF. Here the CDR3 DNA reads TGTGCCAGCAGCCGGACAGGGGGCGCCTATGGCTACACCTTC. The rearrangement links TRBV2 to TRBJ1-2; TRBD1 matches 11 bases. Germline V CDR1 and CDR2: SNHLY, FYNNEI. The CDR3 has 14 amino acids. With V trimmed by 6 bases and J by 4 bases, 4 bases remained unmatched.